This entry features one T cell receptor (beta chain) sequence. As processed by the authors: Reference gene primer amplification in the assay estimated nucleated cell counts. Measured with immunoSEQ multiplex PCR; TCRdb has only the in-frame clones, and not every one. V, J and clone size are those of that table, while D and trimming were read from the DNA. This table holds about 200,000 clones, approximately 86% found once. This sample was taken from a study of blood T cell repertoires in COVID-19. Study background: From T cells, B-cell-depleted T cells, or PBMCs came the material, which was cDNA or gDNA.

The junction had 14 bases not matched to a gene; V was cut back by 5 bases and J by 7 bases. Germline assignment: CDR1 SGHTA and CDR2 FQGNSA. The CDR3 consists of 15 residues. Residents of about two dozen US areas, aged about 18 to 95 years, made up the participants. This TCR derives from a woman in her fifties or sixties with acute COVID-19. The J gene is TRBJ2-7, the V gene TRBV7-2; 7 nucleotides match TRBD1. Sequenced sample: PBMCs or T cells enriched from blood (not recorded which). CDR3 bases: TGTGCCAGCAGCCCGAACGGACAGGTCCCACTAGAGCAGTACTTC. Its translation: CASSPNGQVPLEQYF.